Sequencing of this T cell receptor (beta chain) was carried out in a study of blood T cell repertoires in COVID-19. Germline V CDR1 and CDR2: SGHTA, FQGNSA. The CDR3 length is 14 residues. V lost 10 bases and J lost 1, with 14 bases in between. TCRdb's table, derived via immunoSEQ multiplex PCR, lists solely in-frame clones and lacks some. The data hold about 300,000 clones, with about 91% observed a single time. The rearrangement joins TRBV7-2 to TRBJ2-1; D might be TRBD2 (5 bases). The sample taken for sequencing was peripheral blood. The source of this sequence is a woman aged 30 to 39 who had recovered from COVID-19. CDR3 region: CATSLEGSYNEQFF. Here the CDR3 DNA reads TGTGCCACCAGTCTAGAGGGTTCCTACAATGAGCAGTTCTTC.